The 19 T cell receptor beta chains reported below all come from one sample, sequenced in a study of T cell changes during pregnancy in multiple sclerosis. Repertoires were generated with immunoSEQ multiplex PCR, while TCRdb's copy carries only in-frame clones and drops some. The sample lists nearly 60,000 clones, about 89% occurring once. The sample here was CD4+ T cells from peripheral blood mononuclear cells, taken after pregnancy. Source of these receptors: a female donor in good health, enrolled as a control in a pregnancy study.

The chain has TRBV7-2 and TRBJ1-2, with 8 bases matching TRBD1. Germline trimming cut 2 bases from V and 8 bases from J; bases unmatched to any gene: 10. The CDR3 contains 15 residues. Germline values: CDR1 SGHTA, CDR2 FQGNSA. The CDR3 is CASSLRLDRGGGYTF. The CDR3 DNA reads as TGTGCCAGCAGCTTACGCCTCGACAGGGGAGGCGGCTACACCTTC.

The CDR3 protein is CASSEETGRESYGYTF. In DNA, the CDR3 is TGTGCCAGCAGTGAAGAGACAGGGAGAGAGAGCTATGGCTACACCTTC. V and J are TRBV2 and TRBJ1-2, with TRBD1 matching over 7 bases. Per the germline V gene, CDR1 is SNHLY and CDR2 is FYNNEI. The CDR3 consists of 16 residues. The junction had 9 bases not matched to a gene; V was cut back by 1 base and J by 4 bases.

V is TRBV6-5 and J is TRBJ2-7, with 8 bases fitting TRBD1. The V gene's germline CDR1 is MNHEY and CDR2 SVGAGI. V dropped 6 bases and J dropped 4; count of bases not matched to a gene: 8. CDR3 length: 14 residues. CDR3 in amino acids: CASRDDRGRYEQYF. Written as DNA, the CDR3 is TGTGCCAGCAGGGACGACAGGGGTAGGTACGAGCAGTACTTC.

The chain recombines TRBV5-6 with TRBJ1-3, with a possible D match to TRBD1 (5 bases). V gave up 1 base and J gave up 4 bases, with 12 bases separating them. Looked up from germline, CDR1 is SGHDT and CDR2 is YYEEEE. The CDR3 consists of 15 residues. The CDR3 DNA is TGTGCCAGCAGCTTGTTCCTCAGGGAAGGAAACACCATATATTTT. This gives the protein CASSLFLREGNTIYF.

The rearrangement links TRBV11-1 to TRBJ2-1, with 12 nucleotides matching TRBD2. Germline assignment: CDR1 SGHAT and CDR2 FQDESV (reference sequence). After removal of 4 bases from V and 8 bases from J, the junction contained 9 bases not matched to a gene. The CDR3 contains 16 residues. CDR3 DNA: TGTGCCAGCAGCTGGCGACTAGCGGGGGATTTGGATGAGCAGTTCTTC. Translated, it gives CASSWRLAGDLDEQFF.

The gene calls are TRBV4-2 and TRBJ2-1; 10 bases are shared with TRBD1. The CDR3 spans 16 residues. The germline V gene has CDR1 LGHNA and CDR2 YNFKEQ. Losses at the gene ends were 4 bases for V and 8 bases for J; bases not matched to a gene: 11. This CDR3 is CASSPLGDRGEDEQFF. The CDR3 region has the DNA TGTGCCAGCAGCCCGCTTGGGGACAGGGGAGAGGATGAGCAGTTCTTC.

This chain joins TRBV19 and TRBJ1-4; the D gene is possibly TRBD1 (6 bases). Germline V gives CDR1 LNHDA, CDR2 SQIVND (reference sequence). V was pared by 5 bases and J by 7 bases, with 20 bases between. This CDR3 has 16 residues. The CDR3 sequence is CASSASGQPQSEKLFF. The CDR3 bases are TGTGCCAGTAGTGCATCAGGACAGCCCCAATCTGAAAAACTGTTTTTT.

The chain recombines TRBV25-1 with TRBJ1-2; D is ambiguous. CDR3 length equals 14 residues. Trimming removed 4 bases from V and 4 bases from J, with 13 bases in between. The germline V gene has CDR1 MGHDK and CDR2 SYGVNS. This chain's CDR3 is CASSAITDSYGYTF. The DNA of the CDR3 is TGTGCCAGCAGTGCGATTACGGACTCCTATGGCTACACCTTC.

This chain joins TRBV5-4 and TRBJ2-7, with 11 nucleotides matching TRBD1. The CDR3 length is 13 residues. J gave up 7 bases and V 4 bases, and 4 bases lay outside the gene matches. Germline values: CDR1 SGHNT, CDR2 YYREEE (reference sequence). CDR3 residues: CASSPDRGREQYF. CDR3 in DNA: TGTGCCAGCAGCCCGGACAGGGGGCGTGAGCAGTACTTC.

This chain connects TRBV28 to TRBJ1-2; 9 bases fit TRBD1. The length of the CDR3 is 17 residues. Germline V lookup: CDR1 MDHEN, CDR2 SYDVKM. V shed 1 base, J shed 5 bases, and the junction held 11 bases outside the gene matches. Written as DNA, the CDR3 is TGTGCCAGCAGTTTATCCGCGACGGACAGGGGCGATTATGGCTACACCTTC. It codes for CASSLSATDRGDYGYTF.

This clone was seen once. This sequence joins TRBV7-2 and TRBJ1-5; 7 bases match TRBD1. The germline CDR1 and CDR2 sequences are SGHTA and FQGNSA. The V gene end was trimmed by 4 bases and the J gene end by 1 base; junction bases not matched to a gene: 4. The CDR3 has 15 residues. The CDR3 coding sequence is TGTGCCAGCAGCTCGGGACAGTCGAGCAATCAGCCCCAGCATTTT. It yields the protein CASSSGQSSNQPQHF.

This chain joins TRBV5-1 and TRBJ1-2, with TRBD1 matching 8 bases. Germline V gene sequence: CDR1 SGHRS, CDR2 YFSETQ. This CDR3 is built from 13 residues. Losses at the gene ends were 5 bases for V and 2 bases for J; bases not matched to a gene: 2. The CDR3 sequence is CASSDRGNYGYTF. In nucleotides, the CDR3 is TGCGCCAGCAGTGACAGGGGAAACTATGGCTACACCTTC.

The chain is built from TRBV5-1 and TRBJ1-1; 7 bases are a match to TRBD1. Germline CDR1 reads SGHRS; CDR2 reads YFSETQ. CDR3 length equals 15 residues. The ends lost 2 bases at V and 5 bases at J; junction bases unmatched: 9. CDR3 region: CASSFNRGRGTEAFF. In nucleotides, the CDR3 is TGCGCCAGCAGCTTTAACAGGGGAAGAGGTACTGAAGCTTTCTTT.

This rearrangement joins TRBV5-4 to TRBJ2-1; TRBD2 is a possible D gene (6 bases). The CDR3 consists of 16 residues. Germline V CDR1 and CDR2: SGHNT, YYREEE (reference sequence). V lost 3 bases to trimming and J lost 9 bases, with 22 bases between them. The CDR3 DNA reads as TGTGCCAGCAGCTCCCGGCGGAAGTCTAGCGAGGTTGAGCAGTTCTTC. Translation: CASSSRRKSSEVEQFF. Variable domain in full (rest from reference TRBV5-4 and TRBJ2-1): ETGVTQSPTHLIKTRGQQVTLRCSSQSGHNTVSWYQQALGQGPQFIFQYYREEENGRGNFPPRFSGLQFPNYSSELNVNALELDDSALYLCASSSRRKSSEVEQFFGPGTRLTVL.

This clone was observed a single time. The chain couples TRBV19 to TRBJ2-3; 14 bases align to TRBD2. The CDR3 extends over 20 amino acids. Germline assignment: CDR1 LNHDA and CDR2 SQIVND (reference sequence). V shed 5 bases, J shed 2 bases, and the junction held 15 bases outside the gene matches. CDR3 sequence (DNA): TGTGCCAGTAGTGCAAAACCCGGGACTAGCGGGGGAATTGCCACAGATACGCAGTATTTT. Its protein product is CASSAKPGTSGGIATDTQYF.

The chain employs TRBV14 and TRBJ1-2; D remains ambiguous. The CDR3 length is 12 residues. CDR1 is SGHDN, CDR2 FVKESK, per germline. V was clipped by 4 bases and J by 5 bases, with 8 bases between them. The CDR3 region has the DNA TGTGCCAGCAGCCGACTAGGGTATGGCTACACCTTC. This gives the protein CASSRLGYGYTF.

V gene TRBV7-3 combines with J gene TRBJ1-1; D not certain. The V gene lost 1 base and the J gene lost 4 bases, with 13 bases spanning the gap. Per the germline V gene, CDR1 is SGHTA and CDR2 is FQGTGA. The CDR3 is made up of 15 amino acids. CDR3 amino acids: CASSLINTPGTEAFF. Here the CDR3 DNA reads TGTGCCAGCAGCTTAATAAACACCCCGGGCACTGAAGCTTTCTTT.

CDR3 nucleotide sequence: TGTGCCAGCAGCTTGTTGGACAGGGGCAATCAGCCCCAGCATTTT. It encodes CASSLLDRGNQPQHF. This rearrangement joins TRBV5-6 to TRBJ1-5; 8 bases line up with TRBD1. This CDR3 contains 15 residues. The ends lost 1 base at V and 2 bases at J; junction bases unmatched: 2. From germline, CDR1 is SGHDT and CDR2 YYEEEE. The full variable domain, rest sourced from reference TRBV5-6 and TRBJ1-5, is DAGVTQSPTHLIKTRGQQVTLRCSPKSGHDTVSWYQQALGQGPQFIFQYYEEEERQRGNFPDRFSGHQFPNYSSELNVNALLLGDSALYLCASSLLDRGNQPQHFGDGTRLSIL.

The chain employs TRBV2 and TRBJ1-2; 7 bases are shared with TRBD1. The CDR3 extends over 15 amino acids. The germline V gene has CDR1 SNHLY and CDR2 FYNNEI. Germline trimming cut 9 bases from V and 0 bases from J; bases unmatched to any gene: 10. Here the CDR3 reads CARHQTGTANYGYTF. CDR3 DNA: TGTGCCAGGCACCAGACCGGGACAGCTAACTATGGCTACACCTTC.